These 14 T cell receptor beta chains were all obtained from the same sample, sequenced in a study of cytomegalovirus exposure and HLA in healthy donors. The study ran its PCR with 60 Vbeta and 13 Jbeta primers. The repertoire was sequenced with immunoSEQ multiplex PCR; TCRdb's copy has only in-frame clones and lacks some. The sample yields some 170,000 clones, 87% seen once. Sequenced: PBMCs. The receptors were gathered from a woman aged 25 to 39 in good health and CMV-seronegative.

This sequence joins TRBV7-7 and TRBJ2-3; 12 positions agree with TRBD2. Looked up from germline, CDR1 is SSHAT and CDR2 is FNYEAQ (reference sequence). This CDR3 spans 18 amino acids. V lost 1 base to trimming and J lost 1 base; unmatched junction nucleotides: 6. The CDR3 region has the DNA TGTGCCAGCAGCTTAGGACTAGCGGGAGCCGTTGGCACAGATACGCAGTATTTT. Protein: CASSLGLAGAVGTDTQYF.

The chain links TRBV10-1 to TRBJ2-7; 11 bases match TRBD2. Per germline, CDR1 WNHNN and CDR2 SYGVQD (reference sequence). CDR3 length equals 17 residues. V dropped 2 bases and J dropped 7; count of bases not matched to a gene: 13. CDR3 residues: CASSETLTSGKSGEQYF. In DNA, the CDR3 is TGCGCCAGCAGTGAGACCCTGACTAGCGGGAAGTCAGGGGAGCAGTACTTC.

The chain combines TRBV28 with TRBJ2-5; a possible D gene is TRBD2 (6 bases). The CDR3 has 14 residues. CDR1 is MDHEN, CDR2 SYDVKM, per germline. The germline V and J ends were trimmed by 2 bases and 11 bases, with 18 bases remaining between them. Here the CDR3 reads CASSLELGGEEQYF. The CDR3 DNA follows: TGTGCCAGCAGTTTAGAGTTGGGCGGGGAGGAGCAGTACTTC.

The chain joins TRBV6-1 to TRBJ1-5; 9 positions match TRBD1. CDR1 is MNHNS, CDR2 SASEGT, per germline. The V and J ends lost 6 bases and 4 bases, in that order; junction bases with no gene match: 7. The CDR3 contains 15 residues. In DNA form, the CDR3 reads TGTGCCAGCAGAGGTTGGACAGGGGCAAATCAGCCCCAGCATTTT. This sequence encodes CASRGWTGANQPQHF.

About this clone: The sample holds other DNA sequences that translate to the same CDR3. The J gene is TRBJ1-6, the V gene TRBV11-3; D is unclear. This CDR3 is 13 amino acids long. In germline, CDR1 is SGHNT, CDR2 YENEEA. V was shortened by 1 base and J by 6 bases, with 4 bases between the two germline ends. This chain's CDR3 is CASSLGANSPLHF. Written as DNA, the CDR3 is TGTGCCAGCAGCTTAGGAGCTAATTCACCCCTCCACTTT.

The V call is TRBV5-1, the J call TRBJ2-7; 7 bases are a match to TRBD1. V was pared by 1 base and J by 6 bases, with 7 bases of the junction left unmatched. Germline V gene lookup returns CDR1 SGHRS and CDR2 YFSETQ. The CDR3 sequence is 14 residues long. The CDR3 DNA is TGCGCCAGCAGCTTGTCACAGGGGCCCGCCGAGCAGTACTTC. This translates into CASSLSQGPAEQYF.

V usage is TRBV10-2 and J usage is TRBJ2-7, with a possible D match to TRBD1 (6 bases). This CDR3 contains 11 residues. The germline V and J ends were trimmed by 8 bases and 1 base, with 6 bases remaining between them. CDR1 is WSHSY and CDR2 is SAAADI in the germline V gene. The CDR3 sequence is CASGQSYEQYF. The CDR3 region has the DNA TGCGCCAGCGGACAGTCCTACGAGCAGTACTTC.

A single count supports this clone. This chain connects TRBV11-1 to TRBJ1-2; 9 bases are shared with TRBD1. Unmatched junction bases numbered 5, after V lost 5 bases and J lost 7 bases. This CDR3 region has 13 residues. Germline V gene sequence: CDR1 SGHAT, CDR2 FQDESV (reference sequence). The CDR3 here is CASSRDRVLGYTF. CDR3 DNA sequence: TGTGCCAGCAGCCGGGACAGGGTGCTTGGCTACACCTTC.

The chain recombines TRBV9 with TRBJ1-4, with D unclear. V lost 3 bases and J lost 8, with 14 bases in between. This CDR3 is built from 14 residues. Germline V gives CDR1 SGDLS, CDR2 YYNGEE. CDR3 in DNA: TGTGCCAGCAGCGGCCGGGATTCAGGAGAAAAACTGTTTTTT. Its translation is CASSGRDSGEKLFF.

To note about this clone: This specimen includes other DNA sequences encoding the same CDR3. This sequence joins TRBV10-1 and TRBJ1-6, with D possibly TRBD1 on 6 matching bases. The length of the CDR3 is 14 residues. V was shortened by 4 bases and J by 6 bases, with 10 bases between the two germline ends. Germline CDR1 is WNHNN and CDR2 is SYGVQD (reference sequence). CDR3 region: CASSGQAGNSPLHF. The CDR3 region has the DNA TGCGCCAGCAGTGGACAGGCTGGTAATTCACCCCTCCACTTT.

The rearrangement uses TRBV7-9 and TRBJ2-3; D perhaps matches TRBD2 (5 bases). V gave up 7 bases and J gave up 0 bases, with 14 bases separating them. In germline, CDR1 is SEHNR, CDR2 FQNEAQ (reference sequence). The CDR3 runs to 15 residues. The CDR3: CASIVVGGSTDTQYF. The CDR3 nucleotides are TGTGCCAGCATCGTCGTTGGCGGGAGCACAGATACGCAGTATTTT. The variable domain in full, completed from reference TRBV7-9 and TRBJ2-3, reads DTGVSQNPRHKITKRGQNVTFRCDPISEHNRLYWYRQTLGQGPEFLTYFQNEAQLEKSRLLSDRFSAERPKGSFSTLEIQRTEQGDSAMYLCASIVVGGSTDTQYFGPGTRLTVL.

The chain carries TRBV7-2 and TRBJ1-1, with 9 positions matching TRBD1. After removal of 6 bases from V and 4 bases from J, the junction contained 6 bases not matched to a gene. Germline V gene data show CDR1 as SGHTA and CDR2 as FQGNSA. CDR3 size: 14 residues. As DNA, the CDR3 is TGTGCCAGCAGGCCTCCGGGACAGGGCACTGAAGCTTTCTTT. Its translation is CASRPPGQGTEAFF.

This chain uses TRBV7-2 with TRBJ1-4; 7 bases fit TRBD1. Germline V gene sequence: CDR1 SGHTA, CDR2 FQGNSA. The V segment lost 1 base and the J segment 7 bases; nucleotides outside the gene matches: 9. CDR3 length equals 16 residues. The CDR3 here is CASSLDGGGEGEKLFF. DNA of the CDR3: TGTGCCAGCAGCTTAGATGGAGGGGGCGAAGGTGAAAAACTGTTTTTT.

This chain uses TRBV4-3 with TRBJ1-2; D possibly corresponds to TRBD1 (6 bases). The V gene lost 0 bases and the J gene lost 2 bases, with 7 bases spanning the gap. The CDR3 covers 14 residues. Germline V gene lookup returns CDR1 LGHNA and CDR2 YSLEER. CDR3 sequence: CASSQDRGNYGYTF. DNA for the CDR3: TGCGCCAGCAGCCAAGACAGGGGCAACTATGGCTACACCTTC.